The source of this TCR beta chain is a study of shared clonotypes between healthy human individuals. V was shortened by 1 base and J by 5 bases, with 20 bases between the two germline ends. Germline assignment: CDR1 MGHRA and CDR2 YSYEKL. This CDR3 contains 17 residues. Libraries were prepared by immunoSEQ multiplex PCR; TCRdb keeps only in-frame clonotypes and omits some of them. The table lists more than 2 million clones, around 95% of them singletons. The TCR comes from a man between 18 and 35 years old in good health. Source material: naive CD4+ T cells sorted from blood. Regarding subset: CD45RA+ positively selected. The chain employs TRBV4-1 and TRBJ1-2; D might be TRBD1 (5 bases). CDR3 nucleotides: TGCGCCAGCAGCCAAGCTAATCCAGGGAAGGTCTTGTATGGCTACACCTTC. Its protein is CASSQANPGKVLYGYTF.